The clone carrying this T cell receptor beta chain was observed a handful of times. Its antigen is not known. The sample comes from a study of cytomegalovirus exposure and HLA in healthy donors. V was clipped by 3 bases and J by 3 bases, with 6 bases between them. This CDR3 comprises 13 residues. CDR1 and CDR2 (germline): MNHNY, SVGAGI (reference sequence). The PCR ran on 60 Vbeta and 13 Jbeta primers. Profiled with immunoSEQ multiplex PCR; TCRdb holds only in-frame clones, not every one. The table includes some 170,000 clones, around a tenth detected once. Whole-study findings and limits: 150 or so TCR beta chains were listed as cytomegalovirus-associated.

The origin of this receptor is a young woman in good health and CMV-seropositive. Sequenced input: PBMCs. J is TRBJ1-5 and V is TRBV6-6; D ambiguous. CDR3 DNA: TGTGCCAGCAGTTATGCAGACAATCAGCCCCAGCATTTT. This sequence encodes CASSYADNQPQHF.